These 6 T cell receptor beta chains share one sample of origin, sequenced in a study of T-cell memory formation after mild COVID-19. Using its own MiXCR run on the 5' RACE reads, TCRdb lists one record per CDR3 protein. This repertoire shows around 190,000 distinct CDR3 sequences, about a fifth found once; its top ten account for 3.9%. Sequenced input: PBMCs or a T cell subset sorted from them (not recorded which). These receptors all stem from a man between 18 and 29 years old who had mild COVID-19 (a few samples of this study predate the infection). Cell type and time point are not known.

This clonotype has a handful of counts. DNA of the CDR3: TGTGCCAGCAGCTTCTTCAGGTCGGGACAGGGGGCGTTCTATGGCTACACCTTC. This gives the protein CASSFFRSGQGAFYGYTF. The chain combines TRBV7-9 with TRBJ1-2, with TRBD1 matching over 12 bases. The CDR3 loop spans 18 amino acids. The junction had 12 bases not matched to a gene; V was cut back by 3 bases and J by 4 bases. Germline assignment: CDR1 SEHNR and CDR2 FQNEAQ (reference sequence).

The chain joins TRBV29-1 to TRBJ2-3; 10 positions match TRBD1. This CDR3 has 14 amino acids. The J segment lost 1 base and the V segment lost 7 bases, leaving 5 bases of the junction unmatched. Germline CDR1 reads SQVTM; CDR2 reads ANQGSEA. The CDR3 sequence: CSATGTGGTDTQYF. Written as DNA, the CDR3 is TGCAGCGCGACCGGGACAGGGGGCACAGATACGCAGTATTTT.

This clonotype was counted a few times. The rearrangement joins TRBV5-1 to TRBJ1-1; D may be TRBD1 (6 bases). Germline V gives CDR1 SGHRS, CDR2 YFSETQ. The CDR3 loop spans 14 amino acids. V shed 4 bases and J shed 4 bases, with 14 bases lying between them. The CDR3 region is CASSGIQGRTEAFF. CDR3 bases: TGCGCCAGCAGCGGGATACAGGGTCGCACTGAAGCTTTCTTT.

This clonotype turned up a few times. Just one base apart from a much larger clone, this may be a read error. CDR3 amino acids: CASSLTVGTEAFF. In nucleotides, the CDR3 is TGTGCCAGCAGCTTAACGGTGGGCACTGAAGCTTTCTTT. The genes are TRBV7-2 and TRBJ1-1; D is uncertain. With 2 bases removed from V and 4 bases from J, the gap between germline ends came to 8 bases. The germline CDR1 and CDR2 sequences are SGHTA and FQGNSA. This CDR3 contains 13 residues.

The CDR3, as DNA: TGTGCCAGCAGCTCACCCGGGACTAGCGGGGGAGGTGAGCAGTACTTC. It translates to CASSSPGTSGGGEQYF. The chain has TRBV7-9 and TRBJ2-7, with TRBD2 matching 14 bases. Germline V CDR1 and CDR2: SEHNR, FQNEAQ (reference sequence). Trimming took 4 bases from V and 7 from J; bases not matched to a gene: 9. There are 16 residues in the CDR3.

This clonotype was found a few times. J is TRBJ1-4 and V is TRBV5-1, with 7 bases lining up with TRBD1. J was trimmed by 0 bases and V by 4 bases; bases with no gene match: 0. The length of the CDR3 is 14 residues. The germline CDR1 and CDR2 sequences are SGHRS and YFSETQ. Written as DNA, the CDR3 is TGCGCCAGCAGCGGACAGGCAACTAATGAAAAACTGTTTTTT. It is translated as CASSGQATNEKLFF.